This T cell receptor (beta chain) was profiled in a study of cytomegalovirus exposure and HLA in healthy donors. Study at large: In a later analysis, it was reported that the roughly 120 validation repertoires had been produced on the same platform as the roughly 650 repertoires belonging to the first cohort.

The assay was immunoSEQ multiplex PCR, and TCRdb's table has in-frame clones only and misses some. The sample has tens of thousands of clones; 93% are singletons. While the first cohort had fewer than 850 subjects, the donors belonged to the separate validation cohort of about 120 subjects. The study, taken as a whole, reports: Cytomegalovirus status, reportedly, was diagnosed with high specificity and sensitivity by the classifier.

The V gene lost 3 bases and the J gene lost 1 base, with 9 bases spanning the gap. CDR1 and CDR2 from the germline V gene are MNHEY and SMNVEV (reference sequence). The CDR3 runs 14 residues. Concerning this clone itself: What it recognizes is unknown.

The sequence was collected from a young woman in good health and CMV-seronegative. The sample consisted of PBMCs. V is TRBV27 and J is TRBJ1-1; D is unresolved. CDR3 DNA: TGTGCCAGCAGTTTTGGGCGGGGGAACACTGAAGCTTTCTTT. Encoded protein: CASSFGRGNTEAFF.